This T cell receptor beta chain was identified during a study of blood T cell repertoires in COVID-19 (dated by TCRdb to the early 2020s). Broadly, across the study: Samples covering the acute and convalescent phases of COVID-19 were provided by collaborators in the United States, Italy and Spain. Sample metadata almost always included a de-identified subject ID, COVID-19 status, age in years and sex. Where HLA class I and class II types were available, the types were taken from metadata supplied by the sample provider, not from assay-based typing. The repertoires were released in a freely available public database intended as a resource for research on the immune response to SARS-CoV-2. The prospective study material was composed of cDNA or gDNA derived from T cells, B-cell-depleted T cells, or PBMCs. Samples were obtained from the ongoing ImmuneRACE study (first 160 participants) and from approximately 1,200 subjects provided by 6 global collaborators. Subjects who had been exposed to COVID-19, were actively infected with it, or had recovered from it provided the deeply sampled blood TCRbeta repertoires that made up the dataset. Summary of the overall study and its limitations: Clinical and demographic metadata were provided uncurated, with the amount varying by source and participant.

TCRbeta CDR3 regions were amplified from genomic DNA using the immunoSEQ Assay, a bias-controlled multiplex PCR. As for the original processing: Within the assay, amplification of reference gene primers was used to estimate how many nucleated cells each sample contained. To quantify the absolute abundance of each unique TCRbeta CDR3 rearrangement, sequence reads were collapsed and filtered. Productive Simpson clonality was computed per sample as the square root of Simpson's diversity index over productive rearrangements. Held by TCRdb, this immuneACCESS table contains in-frame sequences only and omits some clones. Under half of the omission traces to an unresolved V gene where checked; the cause of the rest is unknown. V and J calls and clone size are given by that table; D and trimming were obtained from the DNA. Within this sample are some 150,000 clones, with 75% to 80% of them counted one time only. Around 2.9% of the sample is taken by the ten largest.

For CDR1 and CDR2, the germline V gene lists MRHNA and SNTAGT. Taken from cysteine to phenylalanine, the CDR3 has 15 residues. The read is trimmed to its CDR3 DNA, 45 bases read in frame from base 1. Germline trimming: 4 bases from V, 2 bases from J; junction bases outside gene matches: 7. Of note for this clone: No antigen is known for it. Base qualities are not at hand, and no much larger clone is one base apart.

In the prospective study, participants were roughly 18 to 90 years old, resided in about 25 geographic areas of the United States, and were enrolled through a virtual design. In the prospective study, cohorts were assigned on the basis of participant-reported clinical history obtained from a screening survey and a study questionnaire. Recovered participants in ImmuneRACE Cohort 3 were defined as having two consecutive negative NP/OP PCR tests, clearance from a healthcare professional, or resolution of symptoms. In the prospective study, whole blood, serum and a nasopharyngeal or oropharyngeal swab were collected from each participant by mobile phlebotomists. Additional blood draws and questionnaires over an approximately two-month period could optionally be provided by prospective study participants. Blood samples from the prospective study were shipped frozen or at room temperature prior to DNA extraction.

The receptor's source is a woman aged 45 to 65 who had recovered from COVID-19. The rearrangement combines TRBV6-4 with TRBJ1-2; 7 junctional bases match TRBD1. Sequenced material: PBMCs or T cells enriched from blood (not recorded which). The CDR3 region has the sequence CASSGPSTGNYGYTF. The DNA sequence is as follows: TGTGCCAGCAGTGGCCCTTCGACAGGGAACTATGGCTACACCTTC.